One sample yielded the 20 T cell receptor beta chains listed below, sequenced in a study of control samples from healthy donors and cancer patients. Sequencing was performed with immunoSEQ multiplex PCR; in TCRdb, only in-frame clones are kept and a portion is missing. The sample holds 150,000 or so clones; 70% to 90% are singletons and the top ten take around 5.1%. The sequenced sample was blood. The source of these receptors is a woman between 25 and 40 years old in good health.

Here the CDR3 reads CASSEPGSAITNEKLFF. CDR3 nucleotide sequence: TGTGCCAGCAGTGAACCTGGCTCGGCTATAACTAATGAAAAACTGTTTTTT. The chain carries TRBV2 and TRBJ1-4; D remains ambiguous. V was shortened by 2 bases and J by 1 base, with 14 bases between the two germline ends. Germline V lookup: CDR1 SNHLY, CDR2 FYNNEI. The CDR3 sequence is 17 residues long.

The chain carries TRBV19 and TRBJ1-2; TRBD1 is a possible D gene (5 bases). Germline V CDR1 and CDR2: LNHDA, SQIVND (reference sequence). The CDR3 is 13 residues long. The V end lost 4 bases, the J end lost 6 bases, and 12 bases lay between the germline ends. Here the CDR3 DNA reads TGTGCCAGTAGTAGAAGAGGGGCGGATGGCTACACCTTC. Translating it yields CASSRRGADGYTF.

The V gene is TRBV28, the J gene TRBJ1-1; no firm D call. Germline assignment: CDR1 MDHEN and CDR2 SYDVKM. V lost 3 bases and J 4 bases, leaving 9 bases between the germline ends. This CDR3 has 13 residues. In DNA form, the CDR3 reads TGTGCCAGCAGTTTGATGGGCAGCACTGAAGCTTTCTTT. Translated: CASSLMGSTEAFF.

V usage is TRBV5-1 and J usage is TRBJ1-2; no clear D. This CDR3 spans 12 amino acids. V lost 2 bases and J 7 bases, leaving 9 bases between the germline ends. In germline, CDR1 is SGHRS, CDR2 YFSETQ. The CDR3 sequence: CASSFSRGGYTF. CDR3 DNA: TGCGCCAGCAGCTTTTCTCGGGGTGGCTACACCTTC.

The genes are TRBV28 and TRBJ1-2; 7 nucleotides match TRBD1. Trimming took 5 bases from V and 0 from J; bases not matched to a gene: 3. The CDR3 sequence is 14 residues long. Germline lookup yields CDR1 MDHEN and CDR2 SYDVKM. The CDR3 DNA follows: TGTGCCAGCAGTCGACAGGGCTCTAACTATGGCTACACCTTC. The encoded protein is CASSRQGSNYGYTF.

The V call is TRBV6-1, the J call TRBJ2-2, with a possible D match to TRBD2 (5 bases). V dropped 4 bases and J dropped 5 bases, with 17 bases sitting between them. The germline V gene encodes CDR1 MNHNS and CDR2 SASEGT. CDR3 length: 16 amino acids. The CDR3 region has the DNA TGTGCCAGCAGTGGTCGGGGAGCGCCAAGAACCGGGGAGCTGTTTTTT. As protein: CASSGRGAPRTGELFF.

The J gene is TRBJ2-7, the V gene TRBV10-3; D is unclear. CDR3 size: 14 residues. The V end was cut by 7 bases, the J end by 2 bases, with 15 bases between. Germline-derived CDR1 and CDR2 are ENHRY and SYGVKD. Here the CDR3 reads CAINNHSQTYEQYV. CDR3 nucleotides: TGTGCCATCAACAACCATTCTCAGACCTACGAGCAGTACGTC.

The chain carries TRBV13 and TRBJ2-1; the D gene is possibly TRBD1 (6 bases). V gave up 5 bases and J gave up 1 base, with 15 bases separating them. The CDR3 is 16 amino acids. In germline, CDR1 is PRHDT, CDR2 FYEKMQ (reference sequence). The CDR3 loop is CASSTMQGWSYNEQFF. CDR3 coding DNA: TGTGCCAGCAGCACCATGCAGGGGTGGTCCTACAATGAGCAGTTCTTC.

This clone was counted between two and nine times. The rearrangement uses TRBV9 and TRBJ2-3; D may be TRBD1 or TRBD2 (5 bases each). The CDR3 has 15 amino acids. Germline assignment: CDR1 SGDLS and CDR2 YYNGEE. The ends were cut back, 0 bases at V and 1 base at J, with 9 bases in the middle. CDR3 in amino acids: CASSVAGDGTDTQYF. CDR3 nucleotides: TGTGCCAGCAGCGTAGCCGGGGACGGCACAGATACGCAGTATTTT.

The chain uses TRBV3-1 (or the pseudogene TRBV3-2) and TRBJ2-2, with 8 nucleotides matching TRBD2. Germline V gene data show CDR1 as LGHDT and CDR2 as YNNKEL (reference sequence). The CDR3 runs 16 residues. After removal of 2 bases from V and 5 bases from J, the junction contained 7 bases not matched to a gene. The CDR3 DNA sequence: TGTGCCAGCAGCCAATTGGGACTAGTAGGGACCGGGGAGCTGTTTTTT. Residues: CASSQLGLVGTGELFF.

CDR3 residues: CASRLAANTGELFF. DNA of the CDR3: TGTGCCAGCAGGCTAGCGGCGAACACCGGGGAGCTGTTTTTT. This chain connects TRBV27 to TRBJ2-2, with TRBD2 matching 7 bases. This CDR3 region has 14 residues. Per germline, CDR1 MNHEY and CDR2 SMNVEV (reference sequence). Germline trimming cut 6 bases from V and 0 bases from J; bases unmatched to any gene: 1.

The rearrangement links TRBV7-6 to TRBJ2-3, with TRBD1 matching 9 bases. With V trimmed by 3 bases and J by 6 bases, 10 bases remained unmatched. Germline loops: CDR1 SGHVS, CDR2 FNYEAQ. This CDR3 contains 16 residues. CDR3 region: CASSLGGGQGRDTQYF. For the CDR3, the DNA is TGTGCCAGCAGCTTGGGGGGAGGACAGGGGAGGGATACGCAGTATTTT. Complete variable domain (other parts from reference TRBV7-6 and TRBJ2-3): GAGVSQSPRYKVTKRGQDVALRCDPISGHVSLYWYRQALGQGPEFLTYFNYEAQQDKSGLPNDRFSAERPEGSISTLTIQRTEQRDSAMYRCASSLGGGQGRDTQYFGPGTRLTVL.

This chain connects TRBV29-1 to TRBJ1-1, with D possibly being TRBD1 (5 bases). The germline gives CDR1 SQVTM, CDR2 ANQGSEA. The CDR3 extends over 14 amino acids. V lost 6 bases to trimming and J lost 0 bases, with 14 bases between them. CDR3 sequence (DNA): TGCAGCGTCTTAGTACAGGAGGTGAACACTGAAGCTTTCTTT. It yields the protein CSVLVQEVNTEAFF.

The V call is TRBV10-3, the J call TRBJ1-1, with 9 positions matching TRBD1. Looked up from germline, CDR1 is ENHRY and CDR2 is SYGVKD. The trim removed 6 bases at V and 5 bases at J, leaving 10 bases unmatched. CDR3 size: 15 residues. The CDR3 region is CAIRAPGQGSTEAFF. In DNA, the CDR3 is TGTGCCATCAGGGCCCCGGGACAGGGCTCGACTGAAGCTTTCTTT.

The chain is built from TRBV21-1 and TRBJ1-5. TRBV21-1 is noted as a pseudogene. The CDR3 runs 15 residues. DNA of the CDR3: TGTGCCAGCACTCTAGGAGGCGGCATAAATCAGCCCCAGCATTTT. This encodes CASTLGGGINQPQHF.

The table lists this clone with a count of one. This chain links TRBV2 with TRBJ2-3; the D gene is possibly TRBD1 (6 bases). In germline, CDR1 is SNHLY, CDR2 FYNNEI. CDR3 size: 13 residues. Trimming took off 7 bases at V and 2 bases at J, with 10 bases between the two ends. CDR3 DNA: TGTGCCAGCATAAACAGGGCCACAGATACGCAGTATTTT. This translates into CASINRATDTQYF. Based on the CDR3 plus reference TRBV2 and TRBJ2-3, the full variable domain is EPEVTQTPSHQVTQMGQEVILRCVPISNHLYFYWYRQILGQKVEFLVSFYNNEISEKSEIFDDQFSVERPDGSNFTLKIRSTKLEDSAMYFCASINRATDTQYFGPGTRLTVL.

This chain joins TRBV7-2 and TRBJ1-1; D is possibly TRBD1 (6 bases). The V gene lost 1 base and the J gene lost 2 bases, with 20 bases spanning the gap. The CDR3 contains 18 residues. Germline V gene lookup returns CDR1 SGHTA and CDR2 FQGNSA. DNA of the CDR3: TGTGCCAGCAGCTTAGGAACGGGGGCCGGCCGAGCCAACACTGAAGCTTTCTTT. Encoded protein: CASSLGTGAGRANTEAFF.

The chain has TRBV30 and TRBJ1-1; TRBD1 might be the D (5 bases). CDR1 is GTSNPN, CDR2 SVGIG, per germline (reference sequence). The CDR3 loop spans 14 amino acids. With 0 bases removed from V and 3 bases from J, the gap between germline ends came to 11 bases. For the CDR3, the DNA is TGTGCCTGGAGTGTCCGTTGGGGGGACACTGAAGCTTTCTTT. Protein sequence: CAWSVRWGDTEAFF.

The CDR3 reads CASSPGQGGNTIYF. The DNA of the CDR3 is TGTGCCAGCAGCCCGGGGCAGGGGGGAAACACCATATATTTT. V is TRBV7-9 and J is TRBJ1-3, with D maybe TRBD1 (6 bases). In germline, CDR1 is SEHNR, CDR2 FQNEAQ (reference sequence). V gave up 5 bases and J gave up 4 bases, with 12 bases separating them. The CDR3 sequence is 14 residues long.

V gene TRBV12-3 or TRBV12-4 combines with J gene TRBJ1-5; D is undetermined. V was trimmed by 6 bases and J by 7 bases, leaving 13 bases between them. This CDR3 spans 13 amino acids. CDR3 nucleotide sequence: TGTGCCAGCAGCCCGGCCGGGGAACAGCCCCAGCATTTT. This gives the protein CASSPAGEQPQHF.